The rows below give T cell receptor beta chains drawn from one sample of a study of blood T cell repertoires in COVID-19. Clones were read by immunoSEQ multiplex PCR, and TCRdb kept only the in-frame ones, dropping some. The data hold fewer than 600,000 clones, with 85% to 90% observed a single time. The sequenced sample was peripheral blood. The receptors here all came from a man younger than 35 with COVID-19, enrolled during active disease. CDR3s include the opening cysteine and the closing phenylalanine or tryptophan. Each record gives: V gene, D gene, clone size, J gene, CDR3 protein, CDR3 DNA. D genes are given only for firm matches. Part of the rows lack a size; the others show once, few, many or a class for expanded clones.

V gene: TRBV6-1
D gene: .
clone size: .
J gene: TRBJ2-1
CDR3 protein: CASSDIRVSGTRNEQFF
CDR3 DNA: TGTGCCAGCAGTGATATTAGGGTCTCCGGGACAAGGAATGAGCAGTTCTTC

V gene: TRBV19
D gene: TRBD2
clone size: once
J gene: TRBJ2-1
CDR3 protein: CASSIVLAGGAEQFF
CDR3 DNA: TGTGCCAGTAGTATAGTCCTAGCGGGAGGAGCTGAGCAGTTCTTC

V gene: TRBV27
D gene: TRBD1
clone size: .
J gene: TRBJ2-7
CDR3 protein: CASSLRDRNYEQYF
CDR3 DNA: TGTGCCAGCAGTTTACGGGACAGGAACTACGAGCAGTACTTC

V gene: TRBV3-1/TRBV3-2
D gene: .
clone size: .
J gene: TRBJ1-1
CDR3 protein: CASSQDKNRVTEAFF
CDR3 DNA: TGTGCCAGCAGCCAAGATAAGAACAGGGTTACTGAAGCTTTCTTT

V gene: TRBV3-1/TRBV3-2
D gene: .
clone size: few
J gene: TRBJ1-6
CDR3 protein: CASSQDTAGVYSPLHF
CDR3 DNA: TGTGCCAGCAGCCAAGACACCGCAGGGGTGTATTCACCCCTCCACTTT

V gene: TRBV2
D gene: TRBD1
clone size: .
J gene: TRBJ2-2
CDR3 protein: CASSGGQGFTGELFF
CDR3 DNA: TGTGCCAGCAGTGGGGGACAGGGGTTCACCGGGGAGCTGTTTTTT

V gene: TRBV12-3/TRBV12-4
D gene: TRBD1
clone size: .
J gene: TRBJ1-6
CDR3 protein: CASSGGNNSPLHF
CDR3 DNA: TGTGCCAGTTCAGGGGGTAATAATTCACCCCTCCACTTT

V gene: TRBV7-9
D gene: .
clone size: .
J gene: TRBJ1-6
CDR3 protein: CASSLNPAGNNSPLHF
CDR3 DNA: TGTGCCAGCAGCTTAAATCCGGCAGGGAATAATTCACCCCTCCACTTT

V gene: TRBV7-8
D gene: .
clone size: .
J gene: TRBJ2-7
CDR3 protein: CASSLRTDYEQYF
CDR3 DNA: TGTGCCAGCAGCTTAAGGACAGACTACGAGCAGTACTTC

V gene: TRBV7-9
D gene: .
clone size: .
J gene: TRBJ2-1
CDR3 protein: CASSTTRTEVYNEQFF
CDR3 DNA: TGTGCCAGCAGCACAACACGGACGGAGGTCTACAATGAGCAGTTCTTC

V gene: TRBV2
D gene: TRBD2
clone size: .
J gene: TRBJ2-5
CDR3 protein: CASRSSPSGQETQYF
CDR3 DNA: TGTGCCAGCAGAAGTAGCCCTAGCGGACAAGAGACCCAGTACTTC

V gene: TRBV4-2
D gene: .
clone size: once
J gene: TRBJ2-7
CDR3 protein: CASSQALGRVEQYF
CDR3 DNA: TGTGCCAGCAGCCAAGCTCTTGGTCGGGTCGAGCAGTACTTC

V gene: TRBV5-1
D gene: .
clone size: once
J gene: TRBJ2-3
CDR3 protein: CASSLTGASTDTQYF
CDR3 DNA: TGCGCCAGCAGCTTGACGGGAGCTAGCACAGATACGCAGTATTTT

V gene: TRBV19
D gene: TRBD2
clone size: .
J gene: TRBJ2-3
CDR3 protein: CASSDQTSVSTDTQYF
CDR3 DNA: TGTGCCAGTAGTGACCAGACTAGCGTTAGCACAGATACGCAGTATTTT

V gene: TRBV27
D gene: .
clone size: .
J gene: TRBJ2-2
CDR3 protein: CASSFPSAANTGELFF
CDR3 DNA: TGTGCCAGCAGTTTCCCTAGCGCCGCGAACACCGGGGAGCTGTTTTTT

V gene: TRBV12-5
D gene: .
clone size: few
J gene: TRBJ1-1
CDR3 protein: CASGFPRLNTEAFF
CDR3 DNA: TGTGCTAGTGGTTTCCCTCGTTTGAACACTGAAGCTTTCTTT

V gene: TRBV18
D gene: TRBD1
clone size: once
J gene: TRBJ2-5
CDR3 protein: CASSPQGADQETQYF
CDR3 DNA: TGTGCCAGCTCACCACAGGGGGCCGACCAAGAGACCCAGTACTTC

V gene: TRBV6-2/TRBV6-3
D gene: TRBD1
clone size: .
J gene: TRBJ2-3
CDR3 protein: CASSYRPGQSTDTQYF
CDR3 DNA: TGTGCCAGCAGTTACCGACCGGGACAGAGCACAGATACGCAGTATTTT

V gene: TRBV2
D gene: TRBD1
clone size: .
J gene: TRBJ1-4
CDR3 protein: CASSYPGTGEEKLFF
CDR3 DNA: TGTGCCAGCAGTTATCCCGGGACAGGCGAAGAAAAACTGTTTTTT

V gene: TRBV11-2
D gene: .
clone size: .
J gene: TRBJ2-7
CDR3 protein: CASSSTSAHEQYF
CDR3 DNA: TGTGCCAGCAGCTCAACTAGTGCCCACGAGCAGTACTTC

V gene: TRBV18
D gene: .
clone size: .
J gene: TRBJ2-1
CDR3 protein: CASSPGAGRYNEQFF
CDR3 DNA: TGTGCCAGCTCACCAGGGGCGGGGAGATACAATGAGCAGTTCTTC

V gene: TRBV11-2
D gene: TRBD2
clone size: .
J gene: TRBJ2-5
CDR3 protein: CASSPGLAGTRETQYF
CDR3 DNA: TGTGCCAGCAGCCCAGGACTAGCGGGAACTCGAGAGACCCAGTACTTC

V gene: TRBV28
D gene: TRBD1
clone size: .
J gene: TRBJ1-2
CDR3 protein: CATSRTGVHRGYTF
CDR3 DNA: TGTGCCACCTCCCGGACAGGGGTACATCGTGGCTACACCTTC

V gene: TRBV2
D gene: .
clone size: .
J gene: TRBJ2-1
CDR3 protein: CASRPHYFQGREQFF
CDR3 DNA: TGTGCCAGCAGGCCCCACTACTTCCAGGGTCGTGAGCAGTTCTTC

V gene: TRBV6-1
D gene: .
clone size: .
J gene: TRBJ1-5
CDR3 protein: CASSEVYGRRSNQPQHF
CDR3 DNA: TGTGCCAGCAGTGAAGTCTACGGGCGGAGGAGCAATCAGCCCCAGCATTTT

V gene: TRBV7-8
D gene: TRBD2
clone size: .
J gene: TRBJ2-1
CDR3 protein: CASRASGGAMNYNEQFF
CDR3 DNA: TGTGCCAGCCGGGCTAGCGGGGGGGCAATGAACTACAATGAGCAGTTCTTC

V gene: TRBV20-1
D gene: .
clone size: .
J gene: TRBJ2-3
CDR3 protein: CSASGGLSTDTQYF
CDR3 DNA: TGCAGTGCTAGTGGGGGCCTCAGCACAGATACGCAGTATTTT

V gene: TRBV6-5
D gene: .
clone size: once
J gene: TRBJ2-1
CDR3 protein: CASRRDMNNEQFF
CDR3 DNA: TGTGCCAGCAGACGGGACATGAACAATGAGCAGTTCTTC

V gene: TRBV18
D gene: TRBD2
clone size: .
J gene: TRBJ2-7
CDR3 protein: CASSRTSGSYEQYF
CDR3 DNA: TGTGCCAGCTCACGGACTAGCGGGAGCTACGAGCAGTACTTC

V gene: TRBV18
D gene: TRBD1
clone size: .
J gene: TRBJ1-1
CDR3 protein: CASSPRLGQDNTEAFF
CDR3 DNA: TGTGCCAGCTCACCAAGGTTAGGACAGGATAACACTGAAGCTTTCTTT

V gene: TRBV27
D gene: .
clone size: .
J gene: TRBJ2-1
CDR3 protein: CASGRTVSYNEQFF
CDR3 DNA: TGTGCCAGCGGACGGACAGTTTCCTACAATGAGCAGTTCTTC

V gene: TRBV7-9
D gene: TRBD1
clone size: few
J gene: TRBJ2-7
CDR3 protein: CASSPPGQGRSGQYF
CDR3 DNA: TGTGCCAGCAGCCCCCCGGGACAGGGCCGCTCCGGACAGTACTTC

V gene: TRBV9
D gene: .
clone size: .
J gene: TRBJ2-5
CDR3 protein: CASSATSYQETQYF
CDR3 DNA: TGTGCCAGCAGCGCTACGTCGTACCAAGAGACCCAGTACTTC

V gene: TRBV15
D gene: .
clone size: .
J gene: TRBJ1-5
CDR3 protein: CATSSRDVNQPQHF
CDR3 DNA: TGTGCCACCAGCTCTCGGGATGTCAATCAGCCCCAGCATTTT

V gene: TRBV2
D gene: TRBD2
clone size: .
J gene: TRBJ2-2
CDR3 protein: CASRIAGQSGELFF
CDR3 DNA: TGTGCCAGCAGGATAGCGGGTCAATCCGGGGAGCTGTTTTTT

V gene: TRBV5-1
D gene: TRBD2
clone size: .
J gene: TRBJ2-1
CDR3 protein: CASSLGGTSLQNEQFF
CDR3 DNA: TGCGCCAGCAGCTTGGGGGGGACTAGCCTACAGAATGAGCAGTTCTTC

V gene: TRBV19
D gene: TRBD1
clone size: .
J gene: TRBJ1-2
CDR3 protein: CASSQGQGSYGYTF
CDR3 DNA: TGTGCCAGTAGCCAGGGACAGGGAAGTTATGGCTACACCTTC

V gene: TRBV2
D gene: TRBD1
clone size: .
J gene: TRBJ2-2
CDR3 protein: CASTRQGGELFF
CDR3 DNA: TGTGCCAGCACCCGACAGGGCGGGGAGCTGTTTTTT

V gene: TRBV19
D gene: TRBD2
clone size: once
J gene: TRBJ2-3
CDR3 protein: CASRPGGADTDTQYF
CDR3 DNA: TGTGCCAGTAGGCCCGGGGGGGCGGACACAGATACGCAGTATTTT

V gene: TRBV5-6
D gene: .
clone size: .
J gene: TRBJ1-5
CDR3 protein: CASSLEGGSNQPQHF
CDR3 DNA: TGTGCCAGCAGCTTGGAGGGAGGTAGCAATCAGCCCCAGCATTTT

V gene: TRBV7-8
D gene: .
clone size: .
J gene: TRBJ1-1
CDR3 protein: CASSLGGGRDTEAFF
CDR3 DNA: TGTGCCAGCAGCTTAGGGGGCGGGAGAGACACTGAAGCTTTCTTT

V gene: TRBV3-1/TRBV3-2
D gene: TRBD1
clone size: .
J gene: TRBJ2-3
CDR3 protein: CASSLLGGGTDTQYF
CDR3 DNA: TGTGCCAGCAGCCTCCTAGGGGGCGGCACAGATACGCAGTATTTT

V gene: TRBV19
D gene: TRBD1
clone size: .
J gene: TRBJ2-5
CDR3 protein: CASSRGTGSYQETQYF
CDR3 DNA: TGTGCCAGTAGTAGGGGGACAGGTTCGTACCAAGAGACCCAGTACTTC

V gene: TRBV6-4
D gene: TRBD1
clone size: .
J gene: TRBJ1-2
CDR3 protein: CASSDLTGRGGYTF
CDR3 DNA: TGTGCCAGCAGTGACCTGACAGGGCGTGGCGGCTACACCTTC

V gene: TRBV27
D gene: TRBD1
clone size: once
J gene: TRBJ2-5
CDR3 protein: CASSSNYLGQGKETQYF
CDR3 DNA: TGTGCCAGCAGTTCCAACTACCTGGGACAGGGAAAAGAGACCCAGTACTTC

V gene: TRBV6-1
D gene: .
clone size: .
J gene: TRBJ1-6
CDR3 protein: CASSEGVQGSPLHF
CDR3 DNA: TGTGCCAGCAGTGAAGGGGTGCAGGGTTCACCCCTCCACTTT

V gene: TRBV6-5
D gene: .
clone size: few
J gene: TRBJ1-4
CDR3 protein: CASRPRTGEKLFF
CDR3 DNA: TGTGCCAGCCGGCCTCGGACGGGGGAAAAACTGTTTTTT

V gene: TRBV19
D gene: .
clone size: .
J gene: TRBJ1-1
CDR3 protein: CASSTDFRAFF
CDR3 DNA: TGTGCCAGTAGTACGGACTTCAGAGCTTTCTTT

V gene: TRBV2
D gene: .
clone size: .
J gene: TRBJ2-4
CDR3 protein: CASSDIGGGEIAKNIQYF
CDR3 DNA: TGTGCCAGCAGTGACATCGGAGGGGGCGAAATAGCCAAAAACATTCAGTACTTC

V gene: TRBV28
D gene: .
clone size: .
J gene: TRBJ1-5
CDR3 protein: CATRPQGDQPQHF
CDR3 DNA: TGTGCCACCCGCCCTCAGGGTGATCAGCCCCAGCATTTT

V gene: TRBV6-5
D gene: .
clone size: .
J gene: TRBJ1-4
CDR3 protein: CAKGPRGNEKLFF
CDR3 DNA: TGTGCCAAAGGGCCTAGGGGTAATGAAAAACTGTTTTTT

V gene: TRBV10-1
D gene: TRBD1
clone size: .
J gene: TRBJ1-5
CDR3 protein: CASRTGRGVLNQPQHF
CDR3 DNA: TGCGCCAGCAGGACAGGGAGAGGGGTGCTCAATCAGCCCCAGCATTTT

V gene: TRBV3-1/TRBV3-2
D gene: TRBD1
clone size: many
J gene: TRBJ1-3
CDR3 protein: CASTLTGTGNTIYF
CDR3 DNA: TGTGCCAGCACCCTGACAGGGACTGGAAACACCATATATTTT

V gene: TRBV4-2
D gene: .
clone size: .
J gene: TRBJ2-3
CDR3 protein: CASSPLGAAADTQYF
CDR3 DNA: TGTGCCAGCAGCCCACTGGGGGCTGCAGCAGATACGCAGTATTTT

V gene: TRBV5-1
D gene: TRBD1
clone size: once
J gene: TRBJ1-2
CDR3 protein: CASSSARDRILSGYTF
CDR3 DNA: TGCGCCAGCAGCTCGGCCCGGGACAGGATTCTTTCGGGCTACACCTTC

V gene: TRBV4-1
D gene: .
clone size: .
J gene: TRBJ2-2
CDR3 protein: CASSHSNTGELFF
CDR3 DNA: TGCGCCAGCAGCCACTCGAACACCGGGGAGCTGTTTTTT

V gene: TRBV11-3
D gene: .
clone size: few
J gene: TRBJ1-6
CDR3 protein: CASSLGTRLHF
CDR3 DNA: TGTGCCAGCAGCTTAGGGACACGGCTCCACTTT

V gene: TRBV12-3/TRBV12-4
D gene: TRBD1
clone size: .
J gene: TRBJ1-1
CDR3 protein: CASAWTGEAFF
CDR3 DNA: TGTGCCAGCGCTTGGACAGGGGAGGCTTTCTTT

V gene: TRBV2
D gene: .
clone size: .
J gene: TRBJ2-1
CDR3 protein: CASSTRDNEQFF
CDR3 DNA: TGTGCCAGCAGTACTAGAGACAATGAGCAGTTCTTC

V gene: TRBV30
D gene: .
clone size: .
J gene: TRBJ2-5
CDR3 protein: CAWTLPGSQETQYF
CDR3 DNA: TGTGCCTGGACCCTTCCGGGGAGTCAAGAGACCCAGTACTTC